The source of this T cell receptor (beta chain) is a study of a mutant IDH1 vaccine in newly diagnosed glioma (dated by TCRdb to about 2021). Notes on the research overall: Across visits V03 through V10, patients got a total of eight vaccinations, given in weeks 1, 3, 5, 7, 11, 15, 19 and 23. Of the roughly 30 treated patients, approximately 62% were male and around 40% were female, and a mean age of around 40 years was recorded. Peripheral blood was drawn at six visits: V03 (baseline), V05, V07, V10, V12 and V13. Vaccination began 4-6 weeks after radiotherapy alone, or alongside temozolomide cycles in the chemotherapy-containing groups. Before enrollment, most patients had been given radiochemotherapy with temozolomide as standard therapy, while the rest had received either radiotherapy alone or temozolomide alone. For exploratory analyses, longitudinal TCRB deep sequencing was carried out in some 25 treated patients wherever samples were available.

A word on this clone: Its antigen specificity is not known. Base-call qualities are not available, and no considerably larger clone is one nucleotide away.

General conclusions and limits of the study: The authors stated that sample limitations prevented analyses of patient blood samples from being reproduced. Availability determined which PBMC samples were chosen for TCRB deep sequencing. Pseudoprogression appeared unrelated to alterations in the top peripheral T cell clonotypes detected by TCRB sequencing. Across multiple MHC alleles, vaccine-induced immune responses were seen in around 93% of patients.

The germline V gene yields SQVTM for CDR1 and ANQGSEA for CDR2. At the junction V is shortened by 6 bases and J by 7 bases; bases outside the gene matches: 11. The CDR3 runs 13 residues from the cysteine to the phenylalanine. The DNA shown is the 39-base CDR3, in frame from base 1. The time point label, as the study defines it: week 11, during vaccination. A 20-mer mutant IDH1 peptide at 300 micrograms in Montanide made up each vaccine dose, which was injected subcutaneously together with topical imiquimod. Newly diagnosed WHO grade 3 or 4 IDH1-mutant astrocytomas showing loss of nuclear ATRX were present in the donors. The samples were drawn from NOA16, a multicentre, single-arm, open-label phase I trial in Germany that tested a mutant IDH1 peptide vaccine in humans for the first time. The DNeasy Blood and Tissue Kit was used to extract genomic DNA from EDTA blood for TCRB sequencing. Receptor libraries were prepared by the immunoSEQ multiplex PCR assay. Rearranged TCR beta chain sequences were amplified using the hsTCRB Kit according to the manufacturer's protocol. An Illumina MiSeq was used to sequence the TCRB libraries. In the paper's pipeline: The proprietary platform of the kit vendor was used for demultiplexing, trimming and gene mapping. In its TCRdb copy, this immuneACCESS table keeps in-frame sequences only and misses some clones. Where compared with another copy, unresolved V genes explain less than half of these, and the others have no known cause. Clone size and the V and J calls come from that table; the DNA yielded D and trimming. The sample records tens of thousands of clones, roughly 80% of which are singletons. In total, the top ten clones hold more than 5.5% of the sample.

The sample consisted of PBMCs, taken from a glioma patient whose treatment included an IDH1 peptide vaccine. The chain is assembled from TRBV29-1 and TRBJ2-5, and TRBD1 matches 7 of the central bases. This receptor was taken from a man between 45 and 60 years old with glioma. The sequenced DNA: TGCAGCGTCATACAGGGGAACGAGGGGACCCAGTACTTC. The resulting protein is CSVIQGNEGTQYF.